The clone carrying this T cell receptor (beta chain) occurred a few times. Researchers amplified the TCR beta CDR3 regions from RNA transcripts. HTBI primers were the set used in a first-round RT-PCR of the TCR CDR3. TCRdb reanalysed the multiplex PCR reads using MiXCR and keeps one entry per CDR3 protein. Among around 500,000 distinct CDR3 sequences listed, about 16% were seen once. This specimen comes from a study of T cells in Graves' hyperthyroidism and ophthalmopathy. Clinicians diagnosed patients from clinical symptoms, serum thyroxine and TRAb, thyroid ultrasound and orbital computed tomography. This receptor was obtained from a woman younger than 45 with Graves' ophthalmopathy. Sequences were obtained from blood.

The CDR3 loop reads CSARDASGNTDTQYF. The CDR3 DNA follows: TGCAGTGCTAGAGATGCCAGCGGTAACACAGATACGCAGTATTTT. J is TRBJ2-3 and V is TRBV20-1; weak D call: TRBD2 (5 bases). CDR3 length: 15 residues. CDR1 is DFQATT, CDR2 SNEGSKA, per germline (reference sequence). The V and J ends lost 0 bases and 2 bases respectively, with 12 bases between them.